Here is one TCR beta chain with its context. The target antigen is unknown. These data come from a study of T-cell memory formation after mild COVID-19. For the study at large: There were largely donor-specific TCR clusters.

Overall study findings and caveats: There were some responding clones in pre-infection memory, which suggested that cross-reactive memory had joined. There was a balanced CD4/CD8 profile in clones contracting day 15 to 85, and later expanders leaned CD4+. Mainly in CM and EM were contracting CD4+ clones; CD8+ were in EMRA.

TCRdb reprocessed the 5' RACE reads via MiXCR and lists one record per CDR3 protein. The table lists 400,000 or so distinct CDR3 sequences, 15% to 20% of them singletons. V lost 1 base to trimming and J lost 8 bases, with 11 bases between them. Germline V gives CDR1 LGHNA, CDR2 YNFKEQ. The CDR3 has 13 amino acids. Input material: PBMCs or a T cell subset sorted from them (not recorded which). The chain is built from TRBV4-2 and TRBJ1-2; D call uncertain. The receptor was isolated from an adult woman who had mild COVID-19 (a few samples of this study predate the infection). Cell type and time point are not known. The CDR3: CASSQGVREGYTF. The CDR3 bases are TGTGCCAGCAGCCAAGGAGTACGGGAAGGCTACACCTTC.